The 5 T cell receptor beta chains presented below share a single source sample, sequenced in a study of blood T cell repertoires in COVID-19. Produced via immunoSEQ multiplex PCR; TCRdb's table is partial and in-frame only. This sample has around 150,000 clones, with roughly 90% found just once. Sequencing used peripheral blood. The receptors stem from a man between 25 and 39 years old with COVID-19, enrolled during active disease.

The chain joins TRBV30 to TRBJ2-1, with TRBD1 matching over 9 bases. V lost 2 bases and J lost 6; bases outside the gene matches: 8. The CDR3 is 15 residues long. Germline assignment: CDR1 GTSNPN and CDR2 SVGIG (reference sequence). CDR3: CAWSRGTGNANEQFF. The CDR3 region has the DNA TGTGCCTGGAGTAGGGGGACAGGGAATGCCAATGAGCAGTTCTTC.

The J gene is TRBJ2-7, the V gene TRBV27, with 9 bases matching TRBD1. Trimming removed 5 bases from V and 0 bases from J; junction bases left unmatched: 2. The germline gives CDR1 MNHEY, CDR2 SMNVEV (reference sequence). There are 14 residues in the CDR3. The CDR3 spells CASSGQGSSYEQYF. The DNA for the CDR3 is TGTGCCAGCAGTGGACAGGGGAGCTCCTACGAGCAGTACTTC.

This sequence joins TRBV6-5 and TRBJ1-2; 8 bases align to TRBD1. Per the germline V gene, CDR1 is MNHEY and CDR2 is SVGAGI. CDR3 length: 13 residues. With V trimmed by 4 bases and J by 5 bases, 3 bases remained unmatched. CDR3 nucleotide sequence: TGTGCCAGCAGTTTGACAGGGGAATATGGCTACACCTTC. It specifies CASSLTGEYGYTF.

V gene TRBV5-6 combines with J gene TRBJ1-1; a possible D gene is TRBD1 (5 bases). The CDR3 is 13 residues long. Between the trimmed V and J ends, which lost 0 bases and 8 bases, there was a span of 11 bases. CDR1 and CDR2 (germline): SGHDT, YYEEEE. CDR3 in DNA: TGTGCCAGCAGCTTGGTGGTGGCAGGGGAAGCTTTCTTT. Its protein is CASSLVVAGEAFF.

The chain links TRBV28 to TRBJ1-2; D is unclear. CDR3 length: 13 amino acids. Trimming shortened V by 6 bases and J by 3 bases, and 11 bases separated the two germline ends. The germline V gene has CDR1 MDHEN and CDR2 SYDVKM. The CDR3 here is CASSPRTYYGYTF. CDR3 nucleotide sequence: TGTGCCAGCAGCCCCAGGACTTACTATGGCTACACCTTC.